A single sample is the source of the 10 T cell receptor beta chains below, sequenced in a study of cytomegalovirus exposure and HLA in healthy donors (TCRdb year 2017). The library was made by the immunoSEQ multiplex PCR assay. For the multiplex PCR, a mixture combining 60 forward primers for TCR Vbeta segments and 13 reverse primers for TCR Jbeta segments was used. In its TCRdb copy, this immuneACCESS table keeps in-frame sequences only and misses some clones. Where compared with another copy, unresolved V genes explain less than half of these, and the others have no known cause. This sample gives roughly 220,000 clones in total; 75% to 85% of them show up just once. Less than 3% of the sample is taken by the ten largest. Sample: PBMCs. These TCRs come from a woman between 40 and 55 years old in good health and CMV-seronegative.

This clone is a singleton in its sample. The rearrangement uses TRBV10-3 and TRBJ2-5, with a possible D match to TRBD1 (6 bases). The CDR3 runs 13 residues. V dropped 3 bases and J dropped 2 bases, with 7 bases sitting between them. Looked up from germline, CDR1 is ENHRY and CDR2 is SYGVKD. CDR3 nucleotide sequence: TGTGCCATCAGTGAACAGGGACAAGAGACCCAGTACTTC. It yields the protein CAISEQGQETQYF.

The chain joins TRBV30 to TRBJ1-4; 7 nucleotides line up with TRBD1. Germline CDR1 GTSNPN, CDR2 SVGIG (reference sequence). The CDR3 is 13 residues long. Trimming removed 5 bases from V and 5 bases from J; junction bases left unmatched: 5. CDR3 in DNA: TGTGCCTGGGCTCAGGGGGACAATGAAAAACTGTTTTTT. Its translation: CAWAQGDNEKLFF.

This clone was picked up one time. The chain recombines TRBV30 with TRBJ2-7; D may be TRBD2 (5 bases). The length of the CDR3 is 11 residues. The germline V gene encodes CDR1 GTSNPN and CDR2 SVGIG (reference sequence). Deletions cut 6 bases from V and 7 bases from J, with 13 bases between. The CDR3, as DNA: TGTGCCTGTTCGGGAATCGGAGAGCAGTACTTC. Its protein is CACSGIGEQYF.

V gene TRBV27 combines with J gene TRBJ1-4; 7 bases match TRBD1. J gave up 0 bases and V 5 bases, and 3 bases lay outside the gene matches. Germline CDR1 MNHEY, CDR2 SMNVEV (reference sequence). The CDR3 contains 15 residues. CDR3 nucleotides: TGTGCCAGCAGTCCCGGGACAGCAACTAATGAAAAACTGTTTTTT. Translation: CASSPGTATNEKLFF.

This clone was found a few times. The chain employs TRBV28 and TRBJ2-1, with 9 bases that match TRBD1. V was pared by 2 bases and J by 6 bases, with 8 bases of the junction left unmatched. The germline V gene has CDR1 MDHEN and CDR2 SYDVKM. This CDR3 spans 16 amino acids. CDR3 coding DNA: TGTGCCAGCAGTTTAGTGGGACAGGGCCGATTCAATGAGCAGTTCTTC. It yields the protein CASSLVGQGRFNEQFF.

This clone was detected only once. The chain couples TRBV7-8 to TRBJ1-2; possibly TRBD1 for D (5 bases). Germline V gene data show CDR1 as SGHVS and CDR2 as FQNEAQ. The CDR3 loop spans 13 amino acids. V lost 5 bases to trimming and J lost 5 bases, with 12 bases between them. The CDR3 protein is CASSPTAQYGYTF. The CDR3 bases are TGTGCCAGCAGCCCGACAGCCCAGTATGGCTACACCTTC.

V and J are TRBV18 and TRBJ2-3; D is perhaps TRBD1 (5 bases). Trimming stripped 2 bases from V and 1 base from J, with 7 bases between. CDR1 and CDR2 (germline): KGHSH, LQKENI. The CDR3 is made up of 14 amino acids. This chain's CDR3 is CASSPGRGTDTQYF. The CDR3 nucleotides read TGTGCCAGCTCACCAGGCAGGGGCACAGATACGCAGTATTTT. The full variable domain, completed using reference TRBV18 and TRBJ2-3, is NAGVMQNPRHLVRRRGQEARLRCSPMKGHSHVYWYRQLPEEGLKFMVYLQKENIIDESGMPKERFSAEFPKEGPSILRIQQVVRGDSAAYFCASSPGRGTDTQYFGPGTRLTVL.

In this sample, this clone turned up once. V and J are TRBV6-1 and TRBJ2-7; 11 nucleotides align to TRBD2. The CDR3 sequence is 15 residues long. Trimming took 1 base from V and 4 from J; bases not matched to a gene: 3. From germline, CDR1 is MNHNS and CDR2 SASEGT. CDR3 amino acids: CASSEVLAGGYEQYF. CDR3 nucleotide sequence: TGTGCCAGCAGTGAAGTTTTAGCGGGAGGGTACGAGCAGTACTTC.

The genes are TRBV5-4 and TRBJ2-2, with D perhaps TRBD1 (6 bases). CDR3 size: 15 residues. Deletions cut 1 base from V and 3 bases from J, with 10 bases between. Germline CDR1 and CDR2: SGHNT and YYREEE (reference sequence). In nucleotides, the CDR3 is TGTGCCAGCAGCTTGACAGGGAAATACACCGGGGAGCTGTTTTTT. It codes for CASSLTGKYTGELFF.

The chain combines TRBV6-5 with TRBJ1-2; D not resolved. The V end was cut by 4 bases, the J end by 0 bases, with 6 bases between. CDR1 is MNHEY, CDR2 SVGAGI, per germline. The CDR3 is 13 residues long. CDR3 protein: CASSSHANYGYTF. For the CDR3, the DNA is TGTGCCAGCAGTTCACATGCTAACTATGGCTACACCTTC.